Listed below are T cell receptor beta chains from one sample, sequenced in a study of shared clonotypes between healthy human individuals. Here immunoSEQ multiplex PCR was the method, and the copy in TCRdb shows in-frame clones only, minus some. The sample carries millions of clones, about 93% recorded once. Sequencing used naive CD8+ T cells from PBMCs. The origin of the receptors is a man aged 18 to 30 in good health. Some clones in this sample may be carry-over from other donors' samples. The CDR3 runs from the conserved cysteine through the conserved F or W. The D gene is left open where the match is weak. The size of a clone is reported for some rows only, either as once, few or many, or as a class for expanded clones.

D gene: TRBD1; V gene: TRBV11-1; J gene: TRBJ1-2; clone size: NA; CDR3 protein: CASSSRGQSYYGYTF; CDR3 DNA: TGTGCCAGCAGCTCTAGGGGACAGTCCTACTATGGCTACACCTTC
D gene: TRBD1; V gene: TRBV6-4; J gene: TRBJ2-2; clone size: NA; CDR3 protein: CASSARQGLTGELFF; CDR3 DNA: TGTGCCAGCAGTGCCAGACAGGGATTGACCGGGGAGCTGTTTTTT
D gene: TRBD1; V gene: TRBV29-1; J gene: TRBJ2-3; clone size: NA; CDR3 protein: CSVRDRGMADTQYF; CDR3 DNA: TGCAGCGTTAGAGACAGGGGGATGGCAGATACGCAGTATTTT
D gene: NA; V gene: TRBV19; J gene: TRBJ1-3; clone size: few; CDR3 protein: CASSIIGDRGNTIYF; CDR3 DNA: TGTGCCAGTAGTATCATCGGTGACAGAGGAAACACCATATATTTT
D gene: TRBD2; V gene: TRBV5-4; J gene: TRBJ2-7; clone size: NA; CDR3 protein: CASSPPSGMNEQYF; CDR3 DNA: TGTGCCAGCAGCCCCCCTAGCGGGATGAACGAGCAGTACTTC
D gene: TRBD1; V gene: TRBV2; J gene: TRBJ1-2; clone size: NA; CDR3 protein: CASSEIRGKSLDYGYTF; CDR3 DNA: TGTGCCAGCAGTGAAATCAGGGGGAAATCGCTAGACTATGGCTACACCTTC
D gene: TRBD2; V gene: TRBV7-8; J gene: TRBJ2-2; clone size: NA; CDR3 protein: CASSLGAAGGPAGELFF; CDR3 DNA: TGTGCCAGCAGCTTAGGTGCAGCGGGAGGGCCGGCCGGGGAGCTGTTTTTT
D gene: NA; V gene: TRBV7-9; J gene: TRBJ1-5; clone size: NA; CDR3 protein: CASASSMMGAQHF; CDR3 DNA: TGTGCCAGCGCCAGCTCCATGATGGGGGCCCAGCATTTT
D gene: NA; V gene: TRBV7-9; J gene: TRBJ2-1; clone size: NA; CDR3 protein: CASSFSGGLDNEQFF; CDR3 DNA: TGTGCCAGCAGCTTCTCAGGCGGCCTCGACAATGAGCAGTTCTTC
D gene: NA; V gene: TRBV15; J gene: TRBJ2-7; clone size: NA; CDR3 protein: CATSRVFGREQYF; CDR3 DNA: TGTGCCACCAGCAGGGTCTTTGGCCGAGAGCAGTACTTC
D gene: NA; V gene: TRBV6-1; J gene: TRBJ1-4; clone size: NA; CDR3 protein: CASSDPGLRDEKLFF; CDR3 DNA: TGTGCCAGCAGTGACCCGGGCCTTAGGGACGAAAAACTGTTTTTT
D gene: NA; V gene: TRBV4-1; J gene: TRBJ1-4; clone size: NA; CDR3 protein: CASTPSGQGLSEKLFF; CDR3 DNA: TGCGCCAGCACCCCAAGCGGCCAGGGGCTCTCTGAAAAACTGTTTTTT
D gene: TRBD2; V gene: TRBV15; J gene: TRBJ2-1; clone size: NA; CDR3 protein: CATQQGREGTYNEQFF; CDR3 DNA: TGTGCCACCCAGCAGGGGCGGGAGGGAACCTACAATGAGCAGTTCTTC
D gene: TRBD1; V gene: TRBV11-2; J gene: TRBJ2-6; clone size: NA; CDR3 protein: CASRAPGTDGANVLTF; CDR3 DNA: TGTGCCAGCAGGGCGCCCGGGACAGACGGGGCCAACGTCCTGACTTTC
D gene: NA; V gene: TRBV27; J gene: TRBJ2-1; clone size: NA; CDR3 protein: CASSFRGSPYNEQFF; CDR3 DNA: TGTGCCAGCAGTTTTCGGGGGAGCCCCTACAATGAGCAGTTCTTC
D gene: NA; V gene: TRBV4-2; J gene: TRBJ1-4; clone size: few; CDR3 protein: CASSQGEGGGEKLFF; CDR3 DNA: TGTGCCAGCAGCCAAGGCGAGGGTGGTGGAGAAAAACTGTTTTTT
D gene: TRBD1; V gene: TRBV19; J gene: TRBJ2-7; clone size: NA; CDR3 protein: CASTSGTGGSYEQYF; CDR3 DNA: TGTGCCAGTACCTCGGGGACAGGGGGTTCCTACGAGCAGTACTTC
D gene: NA; V gene: TRBV6-4; J gene: TRBJ1-1; clone size: NA; CDR3 protein: CASRLDLASNTEAFF; CDR3 DNA: TGTGCCAGTAGGCTGGATTTGGCCTCGAACACTGAAGCTTTCTTT
D gene: NA; V gene: TRBV9; J gene: TRBJ1-1; clone size: once; CDR3 protein: CASSPGTGPEAFF; CDR3 DNA: TGTGCCAGCAGCCCCGGTACAGGACCCGAAGCTTTCTTT
D gene: NA; V gene: TRBV6-4; J gene: TRBJ2-1; clone size: NA; CDR3 protein: CASSEGPYNEQFF; CDR3 DNA: TGTGCCAGCAGTGAAGGACCCTACAATGAGCAGTTCTTC
D gene: NA; V gene: TRBV29-1; J gene: TRBJ2-5; clone size: once; CDR3 protein: CSVEALGSLEETQYF; CDR3 DNA: TGCAGCGTTGAAGCTTTGGGGTCCCTTGAAGAGACCCAGTACTTC
D gene: NA; V gene: TRBV7-3; J gene: TRBJ2-7; clone size: NA; CDR3 protein: CASSLEGQGRIYEQYF; CDR3 DNA: TGTGCCAGCAGCCTAGAGGGGCAGGGAAGAATCTACGAGCAGTACTTC
D gene: NA; V gene: TRBV2; J gene: TRBJ1-2; clone size: few; CDR3 protein: CASSDPHGYTF; CDR3 DNA: TGTGCCAGCAGTGACCCACATGGCTACACCTTC
D gene: NA; V gene: TRBV27; J gene: TRBJ1-1; clone size: NA; CDR3 protein: CASSPSQNTEAFF; CDR3 DNA: TGTGCCAGCAGTCCCTCCCAGAACACTGAAGCTTTCTTT
D gene: TRBD1; V gene: TRBV4-1; J gene: TRBJ2-3; clone size: NA; CDR3 protein: CASSQDRDRITDTQYF; CDR3 DNA: TGCGCCAGCAGCCAGGACCGGGACAGGATCACAGATACGCAGTATTTT
D gene: NA; V gene: TRBV7-9; J gene: TRBJ2-3; clone size: NA; CDR3 protein: CASSSADTQYF; CDR3 DNA: TGTGCCAGCAGCTCAGCAGATACGCAGTATTTT
D gene: TRBD2; V gene: TRBV5-1; J gene: TRBJ2-7; clone size: NA; CDR3 protein: CASRASGSYEQYF; CDR3 DNA: TGCGCCAGCAGGGCTAGCGGCTCCTACGAGCAGTACTTC
D gene: TRBD2; V gene: TRBV10-3; J gene: TRBJ2-7; clone size: NA; CDR3 protein: CAISPTSGVSYEQYF; CDR3 DNA: TGTGCCATCAGCCCGACTAGCGGGGTCTCCTACGAGCAGTACTTC
D gene: TRBD1; V gene: TRBV6-1; J gene: TRBJ2-7; clone size: NA; CDR3 protein: CASSNRDSSYEQYF; CDR3 DNA: TGTGCCAGCAGCAACAGGGACAGCTCCTACGAGCAGTACTTC
D gene: NA; V gene: TRBV28; J gene: TRBJ2-7; clone size: NA; CDR3 protein: CASSRGPGSYEQYF; CDR3 DNA: TGTGCCAGCAGCCGAGGACCCGGCTCCTACGAGCAGTACTTC
D gene: TRBD2; V gene: TRBV7-9; J gene: TRBJ2-5; clone size: NA; CDR3 protein: CASSPGRSQETQYF; CDR3 DNA: TGTGCCAGCAGCCCCGGGAGGTCCCAAGAGACCCAGTACTTC
D gene: NA; V gene: TRBV28; J gene: TRBJ2-1; clone size: NA; CDR3 protein: CASTSMDTFGNEQFF; CDR3 DNA: TGTGCCAGCACCTCAATGGACACGTTCGGCAATGAGCAGTTCTTC
D gene: TRBD1; V gene: TRBV5-6; J gene: TRBJ2-7; clone size: NA; CDR3 protein: CASSGTGPAKNF; CDR3 DNA: TGTGCCAGCAGCGGGACAGGGCCCGCCAAGAACTTC
D gene: NA; V gene: TRBV4-1; J gene: TRBJ2-2; clone size: NA; CDR3 protein: CASSQEGWGANGELFF; CDR3 DNA: TGCGCCAGCAGCCAAGAGGGATGGGGGGCAAACGGGGAGCTGTTTTTT
D gene: NA; V gene: TRBV9; J gene: TRBJ2-3; clone size: NA; CDR3 protein: CASSVVGVGVTDTQYF; CDR3 DNA: TGTGCCAGCAGCGTAGTCGGGGTTGGAGTCACAGATACGCAGTATTTT
D gene: NA; V gene: TRBV19; J gene: TRBJ2-7; clone size: NA; CDR3 protein: CASSISAEITYEQYF; CDR3 DNA: TGTGCCAGTAGTATCTCGGCAGAGATAACCTACGAGCAGTACTTC
D gene: NA; V gene: TRBV27; J gene: TRBJ2-3; clone size: NA; CDR3 protein: CASAMAGLEYF; CDR3 DNA: TGTGCCAGCGCTATGGCGGGACTCGAGTATTTT
D gene: NA; V gene: TRBV5-1; J gene: TRBJ2-7; clone size: NA; CDR3 protein: CASSRATVTSEQYF; CDR3 DNA: TGCGCCAGCAGCAGGGCGACGGTTACGAGCGAGCAGTACTTC
D gene: TRBD2; V gene: TRBV2; J gene: TRBJ2-1; clone size: NA; CDR3 protein: CASSEGREMDNEQFF; CDR3 DNA: TGTGCCAGCAGTGAAGGGCGGGAGATGGACAATGAGCAGTTCTTC
D gene: NA; V gene: TRBV7-9; J gene: TRBJ1-2; clone size: NA; CDR3 protein: CATRDPADYGYTF; CDR3 DNA: TGTGCCACCAGGGACCCGGCGGACTATGGCTACACCTTC
D gene: TRBD1; V gene: TRBV5-6; J gene: TRBJ1-5; clone size: NA; CDR3 protein: CASSLSTGAWNQPQHF; CDR3 DNA: TGTGCCAGCAGCTTGTCTACAGGGGCTTGGAATCAGCCCCAGCATTTT
D gene: NA; V gene: TRBV5-1; J gene: TRBJ1-1; clone size: NA; CDR3 protein: CASSLAREGGTEAFF; CDR3 DNA: TGCGCCAGCAGCTTGGCGAGGGAGGGGGGCACTGAAGCTTTCTTT
D gene: TRBD1; V gene: TRBV5-4; J gene: TRBJ2-5; clone size: NA; CDR3 protein: CASSLRGTGEETQYF; CDR3 DNA: TGTGCCAGCAGCTTGCGGGGGACAGGTGAGGAGACCCAGTACTTC
D gene: TRBD1; V gene: TRBV11-2; J gene: TRBJ2-7; clone size: NA; CDR3 protein: CASSLAGTAYEQYF; CDR3 DNA: TGTGCCAGCAGCTTAGCTGGGACAGCCTACGAGCAGTACTTC
D gene: NA; V gene: TRBV4-3; J gene: TRBJ1-1; clone size: NA; CDR3 protein: CASSQGAWGTEAFF; CDR3 DNA: TGCGCCAGCAGCCAAGGTGCCTGGGGCACTGAAGCTTTCTTT
D gene: TRBD1; V gene: TRBV6-5; J gene: TRBJ1-1; clone size: NA; CDR3 protein: CASSYSTGGLNTEAFF; CDR3 DNA: TGTGCCAGCAGTTACTCGACAGGGGGCCTGAACACTGAAGCTTTCTTT